This T cell receptor beta chain was recorded in a study of control samples from healthy donors and cancer patients. Data came from immunoSEQ multiplex PCR; TCRdb stores just in-frame clones and leaves some out. Of 200,000 or so clones in the sample, 91% are singletons; the top ten hold around 1.9%. There are 14 residues in the CDR3. Germline V gene data show CDR1 as LNHDA and CDR2 as SQIVND (reference sequence). V shed 7 bases, J shed 5 bases, and the junction held 8 bases outside the gene matches. The sample was blood. The receptor's source is a man younger than 45 in good health. This chain links TRBV19 with TRBJ1-1, with 9 bases matching TRBD1. The DNA for the CDR3 is TGTGCCAGTATCCTACAGGGGGCGCGGACTGAAGCTTTCTTT. Residues: CASILQGARTEAFF.